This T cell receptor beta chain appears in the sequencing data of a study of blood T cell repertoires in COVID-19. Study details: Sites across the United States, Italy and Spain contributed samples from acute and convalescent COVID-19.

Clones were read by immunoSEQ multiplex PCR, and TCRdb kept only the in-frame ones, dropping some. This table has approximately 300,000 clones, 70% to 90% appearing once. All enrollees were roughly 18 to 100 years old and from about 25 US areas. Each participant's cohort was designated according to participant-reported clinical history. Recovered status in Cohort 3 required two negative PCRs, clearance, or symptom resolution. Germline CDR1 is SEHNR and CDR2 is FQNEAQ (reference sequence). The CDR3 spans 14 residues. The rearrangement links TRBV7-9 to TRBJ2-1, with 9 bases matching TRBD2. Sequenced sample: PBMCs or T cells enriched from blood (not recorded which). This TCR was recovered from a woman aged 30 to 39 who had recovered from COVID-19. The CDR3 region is CASGLAGPYNEQFF. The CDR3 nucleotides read TGTGCTTCCGGCCTAGCGGGACCCTACAATGAGCAGTTCTTC.